Listed here are 28 T cell receptor beta chains from one sample, sequenced in a study of T cells in localized non-small cell lung cancer. Clones were sequenced by immunoSEQ multiplex PCR, and TCRdb holds only the in-frame ones, with some missing. The sample records 10,000 to 13,000 clones, roughly half being singletons. This specimen was lymph node tissue, taken before any cancer treatment. The origin of the receptors is a woman aged 35 to 69 with stage II squamous cell lung carcinoma.

In its sample, this clone was seen a few times. The gene calls are TRBV6-8 and TRBJ2-5; maybe TRBD1 (5 bases). In germline, CDR1 is MNHGY, CDR2 SAAAGT. Trimming left V 2 bases short and J 5 bases short, with 24 bases between. The CDR3 covers 18 residues. The CDR3 nucleotides read TGTGCCAGCAGTTACCCGCCAGGGCGGCCAGCCCCAAGGGAGACCCAGTACTTC. Translating it yields CASSYPPGRPAPRETQYF.

V is TRBV19 and J is TRBJ1-2, with a tentative D call TRBD1 (5 bases). V dropped 3 bases and J dropped 4 bases, with 21 bases sitting between them. Germline V gives CDR1 LNHDA, CDR2 SQIVND (reference sequence). The CDR3 runs to 17 residues. CDR3 region: CASSIYFPWAGTYGYTF. The CDR3 DNA reads TGTGCCAGTAGTATTTATTTCCCTTGGGCAGGGACCTATGGCTACACCTTC.

V gene TRBV19 combines with J gene TRBJ2-3, with D perhaps matching TRBD2 (6 bases). This CDR3 region has 14 residues. Germline assignment: CDR1 LNHDA and CDR2 SQIVND (reference sequence). Trimming removed 3 bases from V and 0 bases from J, with 7 bases in between. CDR3 amino acids: CASSISGSTDTQYF. In DNA, the CDR3 is TGTGCCAGTAGTATTAGCGGTAGCACAGATACGCAGTATTTT.

The chain couples TRBV28 to TRBJ1-5; D remains ambiguous. The V gene's germline CDR1 is MDHEN and CDR2 SYDVKM. The length of the CDR3 is 18 residues. The germline V and J ends were trimmed by 2 bases and 2 bases, with 19 bases remaining between them. This chain's CDR3 is CASSLGHGRGSGNQPQHF. The CDR3, as DNA: TGTGCCAGCAGTTTAGGCCACGGGAGAGGCAGTGGCAATCAGCCCCAGCATTTT.

This clone ranks as medium-sized. The chain is built from TRBV4-1 and TRBJ1-4; TRBD1 matches at 7 bases. Trimming took 1 base from V and 5 from J; bases not matched to a gene: 7. Germline V CDR1 and CDR2: MGHRA, YSYEKL. The length of the CDR3 is 16 residues. The CDR3 DNA follows: TGCGCCAGCAGCCAAGGGGGGACAGCGGTAAATGAAAAACTGTTTTTT. This sequence encodes CASSQGGTAVNEKLFF.

This chain uses TRBV9 with TRBJ1-3; D gene ambiguous. The CDR3 covers 12 residues. The germline gives CDR1 SGDLS, CDR2 YYNGEE. Trimming took 5 bases from V and 1 from J, leaving 4 bases between them. The CDR3 nucleotides read TGTGCCAGCAGAATATCTGGAAACACCATATATTTT. Its translation is CASRISGNTIYF.

The rearrangement uses TRBV29-1 and TRBJ2-1; D is unclear. The germline gives CDR1 SQVTM, CDR2 ANQGSEA. The V gene lost 6 bases and the J gene lost 2 bases, with 14 bases spanning the gap. This CDR3 is 14 amino acids long. Written as DNA, the CDR3 is TGCAGCGTCGGATCGGGCGGCCCCTACAATGAGCAGTTCTTC. Protein sequence: CSVGSGGPYNEQFF.

The gene calls are TRBV18 and TRBJ1-4; no reliable D call. V dropped 4 bases and J dropped 8 bases, with 11 bases sitting between them. The CDR3 length is 13 residues. Germline values: CDR1 KGHSH, CDR2 LQKENI. Here the CDR3 reads CASSLRDGEKLFF. DNA of the CDR3: TGTGCCAGCTCACTTCGGGATGGCGAAAAACTGTTTTTT.

This chain uses TRBV2 with TRBJ2-7; D not resolved. The V end was cut by 8 bases, the J end by 5 bases, with 16 bases between. The length of the CDR3 is 13 residues. CDR1 is SNHLY and CDR2 is FYNNEI in the germline V gene. CDR3 bases: TGTGCCAGCCCTCCGGCTCCGTCCCACGAGCAGTACTTC. It translates to CASPPAPSHEQYF.

The chain combines TRBV19 with TRBJ1-5; tentative D call: TRBD1 (6 bases). CDR1 LNHDA and CDR2 SQIVND come from the germline V gene (reference sequence). The length of the CDR3 is 17 residues. Trimming removed 3 bases from V and 0 bases from J, with 15 bases in between. The CDR3: CASSIRLTGLSNQPQHF. In DNA form, the CDR3 reads TGTGCCAGTAGTATTAGGCTAACAGGGCTTAGCAATCAGCCCCAGCATTTT.

V and J are TRBV6-8 and TRBJ2-1; D is possibly TRBD1 (6 bases). CDR3 length equals 14 residues. Trimming shortened V by 2 bases and J by 3 bases, and 8 bases separated the two germline ends. CDR1 MNHGY and CDR2 SAAAGT come from the germline V gene. The CDR3 loop is CASSYGDIYNEQFF. CDR3 nucleotide sequence: TGTGCCAGCAGTTACGGGGACATCTACAATGAGCAGTTCTTC.

Only one count was recorded for this clone. V is TRBV10-2 and J is TRBJ1-2; D is ambiguous. This CDR3 is 16 amino acids long. The ends were cut back, 4 bases at V and 4 bases at J, with 19 bases in the middle. Germline CDR1 WSHSY, CDR2 SAAADI. Written as DNA, the CDR3 is TGCGCCAGCAGTGGCGAGACTATGCGAGGATCCTATGGCTACACCTTC. This translates into CASSGETMRGSYGYTF.

This chain connects TRBV11-3 to TRBJ1-1; unclear D gene. CDR3 length: 15 residues. Germline V lookup: CDR1 SGHNT, CDR2 YENEEA. V lost 6 bases to trimming and J lost 1 base, with 15 bases between them. In DNA form, the CDR3 reads TGTGCCAGCAGTCGGGGATTATCTACGAACACTGAAGCTTTCTTT. Translated, it gives CASSRGLSTNTEAFF.

The V call is TRBV6-8, the J call TRBJ2-2; maybe TRBD1 (6 bases). This CDR3 comprises 15 residues. Germline CDR1 and CDR2: MNHGY and SAAAGT. V lost 5 bases to trimming and J lost 3 bases, with 13 bases between them. CDR3 region: CASSNTGLDTGELFF. CDR3 nucleotides: TGTGCCAGCAGTAACACAGGGCTGGACACCGGGGAGCTGTTTTTT.

The rearrangement uses TRBV15 and TRBJ2-7, with 9 bases matching TRBD2. The germline CDR1 and CDR2 sequences are LNHNV and YYDKDF (reference sequence). V shed 4 bases and J 3 bases; nucleotides not matched to a gene: 7. The CDR3 consists of 15 residues. CDR3 nucleotide sequence: TGTGCCACCAGCACCGGGGCGGGGGGGATCTACGAGCAGTACTTC. Amino acids: CATSTGAGGIYEQYF.

The V and J genes are TRBV19 and TRBJ1-6, with TRBD1 matching over 9 bases. This CDR3 region has 14 residues. The trim removed 10 bases at V and 4 bases at J, leaving 5 bases unmatched. CDR1 is LNHDA and CDR2 is SQIVND in the germline V gene (reference sequence). CDR3 nucleotide sequence: TGTGCCACCGGACAGGGGATTTATAATTCACCCCTCCACTTT. Translating gives CATGQGIYNSPLHF. Full variable domain (remainder filled in from reference TRBV19 and TRBJ1-6): DGGITQSPKYLFRKEGQNVTLSCEQNLNHDAMYWYRQDPGQGLRLIYYSQIVNDFQKGDIAEGYSVSREKKESFPLTVTSAQKNPTAFYLCATGQGIYNSPLHFGNGTRLTVT.

This rearrangement joins TRBV5-1 to TRBJ2-1; 10 bases are shared with TRBD2. The V segment lost 1 base and the J segment 8 bases; nucleotides outside the gene matches: 6. CDR3 size: 15 residues. CDR1 SGHRS and CDR2 YFSETQ come from the germline V gene. CDR3 sequence reads: CASSLTGLAGDEQFF. Here the CDR3 DNA reads TGCGCCAGCAGCTTGACGGGGCTAGCGGGGGATGAGCAGTTCTTC.

This clone appeared a few times. The chain couples TRBV11-3 to TRBJ2-7; 10 bases line up with TRBD2. With V trimmed by 3 bases and J by 0 bases, 11 bases remained unmatched. The CDR3 has 18 residues. Per germline, CDR1 SGHNT and CDR2 YENEEA. Here the CDR3 DNA reads TGTGCCAGCAGCTTTGGGCTAGCGGGAGTACAACCCTCCTACGAGCAGTACTTC. It codes for CASSFGLAGVQPSYEQYF.

A few counts support this clone. The chain links TRBV6-8 to TRBJ1-5; 7 bases are shared with TRBD1. The trim removed 6 bases at V and 7 bases at J, leaving 6 bases unmatched. Germline values: CDR1 MNHGY, CDR2 SAAAGT. The CDR3 covers 13 residues. The chain's CDR3 is CASRQGRGQPQHF. Written as DNA, the CDR3 is TGTGCCAGCAGACAGGGGAGAGGACAGCCCCAGCATTTT.

V and J are TRBV25-1 and TRBJ2-3; D remains unclear. In germline, CDR1 is MGHDK, CDR2 SYGVNS. The CDR3 extends over 13 amino acids. V was trimmed by 2 bases and J by 4 bases, leaving 7 bases between them. The CDR3 DNA reads TGTGCCAGCAGTGAAAACAGCGCAGATACGCAGTATTTT. It codes for CASSENSADTQYF. The full variable domain, in which reference TRBV25-1 and TRBJ2-3 provide the parts outside the CDR3, is EADIYQTPRYLVIGTGKKITLECSQTMGHDKMYWYQQDPGMELHLIHYSYGVNSTEKGDLSSESTVSRIRTEHFPLTLESARPSHTSQYLCASSENSADTQYFGPGTRLTVL.

This clone was detected only once. The chain links TRBV10-2 to TRBJ2-2; D may be TRBD1 (5 bases). The germline V gene has CDR1 WSHSY and CDR2 SAAADI. The CDR3 has 12 residues. Trimming removed 8 bases from V and 5 bases from J, with 9 bases in between. DNA for the CDR3: TGCGCCAGCTGGCAGGGTACCGGGGAGCTGTTTTTT. Protein sequence: CASWQGTGELFF.

This rearrangement joins TRBV18 to TRBJ1-5, with D perhaps matching TRBD1 (6 bases). The CDR3 runs 14 residues. The ends were cut back, 3 bases at V and 6 bases at J, with 12 bases in the middle. Germline V gene sequence: CDR1 KGHSH, CDR2 LQKENI. This chain's CDR3 is CASSPDSATQPQHF. The DNA of the CDR3 is TGTGCCAGCTCACCGGACAGCGCTACTCAGCCCCAGCATTTT.

V gene TRBV9 combines with J gene TRBJ2-2; D perhaps matches TRBD2 (6 bases). The CDR3 is 12 residues long. The V end was cut by 2 bases, the J end by 8 bases, with 7 bases between. The germline V gene encodes CDR1 SGDLS and CDR2 YYNGEE. CDR3 sequence: CASSVREGELFF. Here the CDR3 DNA reads TGTGCCAGCAGCGTTCGGGAGGGGGAGCTGTTTTTT.

This clone was counted a few times. The rearrangement links TRBV9 to TRBJ2-3; a possible D gene is TRBD1 (5 bases). The germline V and J ends were trimmed by 0 bases and 6 bases, with 8 bases remaining between them. Germline loops: CDR1 SGDLS, CDR2 YYNGEE. The CDR3 sequence is 13 residues long. Here the CDR3 DNA reads TGTGCCAGCAGCGTAGCATGGGGCGATACGCAGTATTTT. Protein sequence: CASSVAWGDTQYF.

The chain links TRBV12-5 to TRBJ1-4; D is ambiguous. This CDR3 is built from 14 residues. V was cut by 0 bases and J by 8 bases, with 10 bases left in between. In germline, CDR1 is LGHNT, CDR2 FRNRAP. CDR3 sequence reads: CASGLVPMQEKLFF. The CDR3 nucleotides read TGTGCTAGTGGTTTGGTCCCCATGCAAGAAAAACTGTTTTTT.

The chain employs TRBV6-8 and TRBJ2-7; a possible D gene is TRBD2 (6 bases). This CDR3 has 13 amino acids. Trimming cost V 3 bases and J 4 bases, with 10 bases left between them. Looked up from germline, CDR1 is MNHGY and CDR2 is SAAAGT. The CDR3 loop is CASSYLGGYEQYF. The CDR3 nucleotides read TGTGCCAGCAGTTATTTGGGAGGATACGAGCAGTACTTC.

V is TRBV19 and J is TRBJ2-7; D call uncertain. The V and J ends lost 0 bases and 4 bases respectively, with 10 bases between them. This CDR3 comprises 14 residues. CDR1 LNHDA and CDR2 SQIVND come from the germline V gene (reference sequence). CDR3 bases: TGTGCCAGTAGTATAGAACTGGAGCGATACGAGCAGTACTTC. It translates to CASSIELERYEQYF.

The chain uses TRBV9 and TRBJ2-3; unclear D gene. The CDR3 is made up of 13 amino acids. Germline loops: CDR1 SGDLS, CDR2 YYNGEE. Between the trimmed V and J ends, which lost 5 bases and 0 bases, there was a span of 7 bases. The CDR3 spells CASSRLSTDTQYF. In DNA form, the CDR3 reads TGTGCCAGCAGTCGACTTAGCACAGATACGCAGTATTTT.